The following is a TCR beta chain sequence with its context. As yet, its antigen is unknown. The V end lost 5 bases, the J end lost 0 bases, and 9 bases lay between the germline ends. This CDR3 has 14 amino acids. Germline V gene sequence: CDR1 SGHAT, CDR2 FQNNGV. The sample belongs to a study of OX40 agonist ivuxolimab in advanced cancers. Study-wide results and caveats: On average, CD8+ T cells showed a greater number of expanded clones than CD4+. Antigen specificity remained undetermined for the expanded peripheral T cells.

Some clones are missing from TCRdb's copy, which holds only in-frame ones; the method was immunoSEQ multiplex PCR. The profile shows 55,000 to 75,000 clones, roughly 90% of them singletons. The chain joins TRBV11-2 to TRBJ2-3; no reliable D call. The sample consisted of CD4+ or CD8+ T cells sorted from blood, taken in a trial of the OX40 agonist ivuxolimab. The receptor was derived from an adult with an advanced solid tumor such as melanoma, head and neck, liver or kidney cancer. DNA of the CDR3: TGTGCCAGCAGCGTAGGAACTAGCACAGATACGCAGTATTTT. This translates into CASSVGTSTDTQYF.